The T cell receptor beta chain described here comes from a study of blood T cell repertoires in COVID-19. Study-level background: Samples came from the United States, Italy and Spain, spanning acute and convalescent COVID-19. PBMCs, B-cell-depleted T cells, or T cells were the source of the cDNA or gDNA that made up the material.

The CDR3 contains 14 residues. Germline V gene lookup returns CDR1 SGHTA and CDR2 FQGNSA. The J segment lost 5 bases and the V segment lost 6 bases, leaving 8 bases of the junction unmatched. Methods used by the authors: Quantification of nucleated cells was approximated via reference gene primer amplification. TCRdb keeps only in-frame clones here, not all; method: immunoSEQ multiplex PCR. The DNA gave D and trimming, while V, J and clone size come from that table. The sample holds 190,000 or so clones, about 80% seen once. The sequence derives from a human donor with acute or convalescent COVID-19. The donor label of this sample is uncertain. J is TRBJ2-7 and V is TRBV7-2, with 9 bases that match TRBD1. What was sequenced was peripheral blood. The CDR3 spells CASRDDRGWNEQYF. CDR3 DNA sequence: TGTGCCAGCAGAGATGACAGGGGGTGGAACGAGCAGTACTTC.